This TCR beta chain came from a study of T cell changes during pregnancy in multiple sclerosis. Using immunoSEQ multiplex PCR, the repertoire was profiled, and TCRdb retains in-frame clones only, with some absent. In the table there are over 40,000 clones, about 87% of which are singletons. This specimen consisted of peripheral blood, obtained in the first trimester of pregnancy. The origin of this receptor is a female donor in good health, enrolled as a control in a pregnancy study.

Here the CDR3 DNA reads TGTGCCAGTAGCCAGACAGGGGACTATGGCTACACCTTC. This gives the protein CASSQTGDYGYTF. The chain couples TRBV19 to TRBJ1-2; 8 nucleotides agree with TRBD1. Trimming cost V 6 bases and J 3 bases; bases outside gene matches: 3. The CDR3 sequence is 13 residues long. CDR1 is LNHDA and CDR2 is SQIVND in the germline V gene (reference sequence).